These 22 T cell receptor beta chains were sequenced from one sample in a study of blood T cell repertoires in COVID-19. Assay: immunoSEQ multiplex PCR; the TCRdb copy retains only in-frame clones and omits some. The sample yields approximately 300,000 clones, just under 90% seen once. Sequenced material: peripheral blood. The origin of the receptors is a woman aged 30 to 39 with COVID-19, enrolled during active disease.

The chain joins TRBV27 to TRBJ1-5; D is unresolved. CDR1 is MNHEY, CDR2 SMNVEV, per germline (reference sequence). V lost 0 bases, J lost 4 bases, and 10 bases lay in between. The CDR3 has 15 residues. The CDR3, as DNA: TGTGCCAGCAGTTTATCGCGGCAGACGAATCAGCCCCAGCATTTT. Its translation: CASSLSRQTNQPQHF.

This chain joins TRBV28 and TRBJ1-1, with 8 bases identical to TRBD1. The CDR3 is made up of 15 amino acids. The V and J ends lost 5 bases and 4 bases, in that order; junction bases with no gene match: 9. Germline V gives CDR1 MDHEN, CDR2 SYDVKM. The CDR3: CASSNPSGTGTEAFF. The CDR3 DNA is TGTGCCAGCAGTAACCCGTCGGGGACAGGCACTGAAGCTTTCTTT.

The chain combines TRBV13 with TRBJ1-2; the match to TRBD1 covers 11 bases. CDR1 is PRHDT and CDR2 is FYEKMQ in the germline V gene (reference sequence). The junction had 11 bases not matched to a gene; V was cut back by 4 bases and J by 4 bases. The length of the CDR3 is 17 residues. The CDR3 DNA follows: TGTGCCAGCAGCTCCTGGGACAGGGGGAAAAACTTCTATGGCTACACCTTC. This codes for CASSSWDRGKNFYGYTF.

The chain combines TRBV12-3 or TRBV12-4 with TRBJ2-2, with D maybe TRBD1 (6 bases). Trimming removed 6 bases at V and 6 bases at J, with 11 bases between. This CDR3 is built from 13 residues. The DNA of the CDR3 is TGTGCCAGCAGACAGGGTAACTCCGGGGAGCTGTTTTTT. Its translation: CASRQGNSGELFF.

The V and J genes are TRBV1 and TRBJ1-5. TRBV1 is a pseudogene. This CDR3 region has 12 residues. The CDR3 DNA sequence: TGCACCAGCAGCCAACCGGGGCAGCCCCAGCATTTT. The encoded protein is CTSSQPGQPQHF.

This clone occurred a few times. The chain combines TRBV11-2 with TRBJ2-2; 9 bases line up with TRBD1. Trimming cost V 4 bases and J 5 bases; bases outside gene matches: 8. The CDR3 covers 16 residues. Looked up from germline, CDR1 is SGHAT and CDR2 is FQNNGV. The CDR3, as DNA: TGTGCCAGCAGCTCCGCCGGGACAGGGTATACCGGGGAGCTGTTTTTT. Translated, it gives CASSSAGTGYTGELFF. Full variable domain (rest looked up from reference TRBV11-2 and TRBJ2-2): EAGVAQSPRYKIIEKRQSVAFWCNPISGHATLYWYQQILGQGPKLLIQFQNNGVVDDSQLPKDRFSAERLKGVDSTLKIQPAKLEDSAVYLCASSSAGTGYTGELFFGEGSRLTVL.

The chain uses TRBV12-3 or TRBV12-4 and TRBJ1-2; D is uncertain. The CDR3 contains 11 residues. V lost 6 bases and J lost 8, with 10 bases in between. Here the CDR3 reads CASRGPGGYTF. DNA for the CDR3: TGTGCCAGCAGGGGCCCGGGAGGCTACACCTTC.

The rearrangement uses TRBV28 and TRBJ1-2, with D unresolved. Trimming left V 5 bases short and J 6 bases short, with 13 bases between. The germline V gene has CDR1 MDHEN and CDR2 SYDVKM. CDR3 length equals 13 residues. CDR3 nucleotides: TGTGCCAGCAGTCCCCTTAGGGAGGATGGCTACACCTTC. Translated, it gives CASSPLREDGYTF.

The chain couples TRBV4-2 to TRBJ2-3; 8 bases match TRBD2. The germline CDR1 and CDR2 sequences are LGHNA and YNFKEQ. Unmatched junction bases numbered 8, after V lost 0 bases and J lost 3 bases. The CDR3 spans 17 residues. CDR3 nucleotide sequence: TGTGCCAGCAGCCAAGAATTATCGGGGGGGCATACAGATACGCAGTATTTT. This codes for CASSQELSGGHTDTQYF.

This chain joins TRBV19 and TRBJ1-2, with TRBD1 matching 8 bases. Germline CDR1 LNHDA, CDR2 SQIVND (reference sequence). V shed 3 bases and J 7 bases; nucleotides not matched to a gene: 13. CDR3 length equals 16 residues. As DNA, the CDR3 is TGTGCCAGTAGTATCACGGACAGGGCGATACTCACTGGCTACACCTTC. This gives the protein CASSITDRAILTGYTF.

This chain connects TRBV2 to TRBJ2-7, with D tentatively TRBD1 (6 bases). V was trimmed by 2 bases and J by 6 bases, leaving 23 bases between them. Per germline, CDR1 SNHLY and CDR2 FYNNEI. This CDR3 is 17 amino acids long. The CDR3 loop reads CASSENPPQGFRLEQYF. As DNA, the CDR3 is TGTGCCAGCAGTGAAAACCCACCACAGGGCTTCCGTCTCGAGCAGTACTTC.

V is TRBV7-6 and J is TRBJ2-7, with 9 bases fitting TRBD1. In germline, CDR1 is SGHVS, CDR2 FNYEAQ. The CDR3 is 13 residues long. Trimming removed 4 bases from V and 4 bases from J; junction bases left unmatched: 2. The CDR3 sequence is CASSSGTGYEQYV. The DNA for the CDR3 is TGTGCCAGCAGCTCCGGGACAGGGTACGAGCAGTACGTC.

This clone was recorded once. The chain couples TRBV5-1 to TRBJ1-1; possible D gene TRBD1, 5 bases. The CDR3 consists of 14 residues. Trimming pared 0 bases from V and 3 bases from J, leaving 9 bases between. Germline V gene sequence: CDR1 SGHRS, CDR2 YFSETQ. In DNA, the CDR3 is TGCGCCAGCAGCTTGGCCGCGGGGGACACTGAAGCTTTCTTT. Encoded protein: CASSLAAGDTEAFF.

The V and J genes are TRBV5-1 and TRBJ2-2; D possibly corresponds to TRBD2 (7 bases). V lost 5 bases, J lost 3 bases, and 14 bases lay in between. Germline CDR1 reads SGHRS; CDR2 reads YFSETQ. This CDR3 has 15 amino acids. In DNA form, the CDR3 reads TGCGCCAGCAGAGGAGGGGGACTACACACCGGGGAGCTGTTTTTT. Translated: CASRGGGLHTGELFF.

The chain couples TRBV5-4 to TRBJ2-1, with 7 bases fitting TRBD1. The CDR3 totals 13 residues. Germline trimming cut 5 bases from V and 5 bases from J; bases unmatched to any gene: 4. Germline V CDR1 and CDR2: SGHNT, YYREEE (reference sequence). CDR3 protein: CASRSGTDNEQFF. In DNA form, the CDR3 reads TGTGCCAGCAGGTCCGGGACAGACAATGAGCAGTTCTTC.

The V and J genes are TRBV18 and TRBJ1-4, with 11 bases lining up with TRBD1. The trim removed 1 base at V and 6 bases at J, leaving 4 bases unmatched. Germline lookup yields CDR1 KGHSH and CDR2 LQKENI. There are 16 residues in the CDR3. CDR3 bases: TGTGCCAGCTCACCACGGACAGGGGGCGCCCATGAAAAACTGTTTTTT. This sequence encodes CASSPRTGGAHEKLFF.

The chain combines TRBV5-4 with TRBJ2-3; a weak D match, TRBD2 (6 bases). Between the trimmed V and J ends, which lost 4 bases and 0 bases, there was a span of 15 bases. Germline V CDR1 and CDR2: SGHNT, YYREEE (reference sequence). The CDR3 has 16 residues. CDR3 bases: TGTGCCAGCAGCCCTGGGGGGAAGGCGAGCACAGATACGCAGTATTTT. It translates to CASSPGGKASTDTQYF.

The chain uses TRBV19 and TRBJ1-1; D unresolved. The length of the CDR3 is 13 residues. Germline-derived CDR1 and CDR2 are LNHDA and SQIVND (reference sequence). Trimming took off 7 bases at V and 5 bases at J, with 14 bases between the two ends. CDR3 bases: TGTGCCAGTAAAGGCGGAACGTCTACTGAAGCTTTCTTT. This gives the protein CASKGGTSTEAFF.

The chain employs TRBV6-5 and TRBJ2-3; 9 nucleotides align to TRBD2. Germline V CDR1 and CDR2: MNHEY, SVGAGI. V gave up 11 bases and J gave up 6 bases; unmatched junction bases: 12. The CDR3 extends over 14 amino acids. The CDR3 loop reads CASAGGHVADTQYF. CDR3 nucleotide sequence: TGTGCCTCGGCGGGGGGGCATGTGGCCGATACGCAGTATTTT.

V and J are TRBV3-1 (or the pseudogene TRBV3-2) and TRBJ1-1, with no clear D. V shed 4 bases and J shed 4 bases, with 7 bases lying between them. Per germline, CDR1 LGHDT and CDR2 YNNKEL (reference sequence). The CDR3 consists of 12 residues. DNA of the CDR3: TGTGCCAGCAGCCGAACTCCCACTGAAGCTTTCTTT. This codes for CASSRTPTEAFF.

The chain is built from TRBV15 and TRBJ2-5, with D maybe TRBD1 (6 bases). The length of the CDR3 is 16 residues. Germline CDR1 and CDR2: LNHNV and YYDKDF (reference sequence). V was shortened by 0 bases and J by 5 bases, with 16 bases between the two germline ends. The CDR3 reads CATSRDPVRGMETQYF. Here the CDR3 DNA reads TGTGCCACCAGCAGAGATCCGGTCAGGGGCATGGAGACCCAGTACTTC.

The chain combines TRBV28 with TRBJ2-7; a weak D match, TRBD2 (5 bases). The germline gives CDR1 MDHEN, CDR2 SYDVKM. The CDR3 length is 13 residues. V shed 5 bases and J shed 2 bases, with 10 bases lying between them. CDR3 nucleotide sequence: TGTGCCAGCAGTACCGGGGTTACCTACGAGCAGTACGTC. Its protein product is CASSTGVTYEQYV.